This T cell receptor beta chain was profiled in a study of cytomegalovirus exposure and HLA in healthy donors (dated by TCRdb to the late 2010s). Turning to the overall study: According to an earlier analysis of 587 of the donors, 200 million or so T cells yielded 90 million to 130 million unique TCR beta sequences and around 300 Gb of sequence data. Of the 300 to 500 genotyped donors, roughly 76% were placed in the genetic ancestry cluster associated with self-reported Caucasian donors. An early release that covered some 630 HLA-typed donors contained about 290 gigabases of sequencing data and roughly 84 million unique TCR sequences. The T cell repertoires of 666 subjects were profiled by immunosequencing and related to cytomegalovirus serostatus. The later analysis used no new phenotypic data to find candidate immune exposures, relying instead on TCR beta sequences and their occurrence across donors. Among some 400 genotyped donors of the cohort, an average of 235,054 unique TCR beta nucleotide sequences were sequenced per donor, roughly a sixth of them non-productive. Both class I and class II loci were covered by HLA typing, at four-digit resolution. An earlier analysis of around 580 of the donors used high-throughput TCR beta sequencing to judge whether each TCR beta V gene segment behaved as functional or pseudogenic. Roughly 5 DR-DQ haplotypes were treated as single units for association and clustering because of strong linkage in the cohort. To predict cytomegalovirus infection status, the study combined high-throughput TCR immunosequencing, statistical association of individual TCRs with disease status, and machine learning. Alongside the repertoire data, information on donor age, sex, ethnicity and CMV serostatus was compiled. A later analysis re-analyzed previously published TCR beta repertoires from roughly 690 donors and added high-resolution HLA genotyping to study TCR occurrence patterns. Besides the first cohort of roughly 640 subjects, a separate validation cohort made up of roughly 130 different subjects was used. The study was designed to test whether signatures of past pathogen exposure could be identified by cataloging public T cell receptors. The number of donors typed differed by locus, with 629-630 for A, B, C, DRB1 and DQB1, 522 for DQA1, 600 to 610 for DPA1, and some 470 for DPB1. Every repertoire in the discovery cohort had been generated on one and the same sequencing platform. A later genetic analysis used genome-wide SNP genotypes for about three fifths of the roughly 700 donors, treating that subset as a discovery cohort.

Relative to germline, V is 1 base shorter and J is 0 bases shorter, with 3 bases between their ends. The CDR3 spans 13 residues, from the cysteine through the phenylalanine. Only the CDR3 part of the read is kept: 39 bases, read in frame from the first base. Based on the germline V gene (reference sequence), the CDR1 and CDR2 sequences are SGHNT and YYREEE. Libraries were made using the immunoSEQ multiplex PCR assay. The multiplex PCR relied on a mix of 60 forward primers for TCR Vbeta segments and 13 reverse primers for TCR Jbeta segments. The CDR3 region of rearranged TCR beta genes was amplified from genomic DNA by a multiplex PCR assay. On the Illumina HiSeq System, the amplified TCR beta libraries were sequenced as 87-base-pair reads. For the original study's pipeline: A later analysis tallied around 82 million unique TCR beta chains across the roughly 610 repertoires, and some 10 million of those chains were shared by two or more donors. Raw reads were error-corrected and collapsed into unique sequences with a nearest-neighbor algorithm that merged closely related sequences to remove PCR and sequencing errors. V, D and J gene segments were assigned by aligning CDR3 sequences to IMGT reference sequences. For a sequence to be retained, at least a six-nucleotide match to both a V gene segment and a J gene segment was required. A rearrangement was called productive if the CDR3 had no stop codons and remained in frame with V and J, and every other rearrangement was called non-productive. CDR3 was defined by IMGT convention, running from the second conserved V-encoded cysteine to the conserved J-encoded phenylalanine. The earlier analysis of 587 of the donors excluded sequences that lacked an unambiguous match to a single V gene segment. In an earlier analysis of several hundred of the donors, V segments were called functional above 56.7% productive rearrangements and were called segregating when the between-donor standard deviation exceeded 5%. A statistical classification framework was developed to diagnose cytomegalovirus status using the catalog of TCR beta chain sequences. In a later analysis, TCR nucleotide sequences were compared against IMGT/GENE-DB human TR gene sequences so that V and J genes could be assigned. In a later analysis, CDR3 sequences and most-parsimonious VDJ recombination scenarios were assigned using the TCRdist pipeline. In a later analysis, each TCR beta chain was defined by its CDR3 amino acid sequence together with its V-gene family, and reads lacking a unique V-gene family were excluded. As a way to deal with suspected cross-contamination and a sequencing artifact, a later analysis dropped 450 to 600 nucleotide sequences that were highly shared and had low generation probability. For each public chain, a later analysis derived a clonal expansion index from normalized ranks of inferred template counts within each repertoire. In a later analysis, generation probabilities were computed with a VDJ recombination model fitted to out-of-frame rearrangements, and the resulting probabilities were checked against IGoR. In a later analysis, TCR-TCR, TCR-HLA and TCR-CMV co-occurrence was scored with hypergeometric tests, and a repertoire-size bias correction was applied to TCR pairs. A later analysis estimated false discovery rates by permuting HLA or CMV assignments 20 times. In a later analysis, co-occurring TCRs were grouped using DBSCAN, and TCRdist sequence similarity was added for clustering within HLA-allele-positive subsets. Repertoires with fewer than 30,000 or more than 120,000 public chains, plus five repertoires with anomalous nucleotide sharing, were excluded from co-occurrence clustering. The clones in this table, taken by TCRdb from immuneACCESS, are in-frame only. Not every clone is retained; where verified, under half of the shortfall comes from an unresolved V gene, and the cause of the rest is unknown. V, J and clone size were drawn from that table, and D and trimming were deduced from the DNA. The sample table shows 100,000 to 150,000 clones, and roughly 84% are seen once. The ten largest clones capture under 3% of the sample.

In regard to this clone: Its antigen is not yet known. There are no base qualities to consult, and no much larger clone falls within one base.

Points the paper makes about the study in general: Specific HLA alleles were associated with more than 15,000 TCR beta sequences at a false discovery rate of 0.05 in a later analysis. A further reported finding was that TCR beta sequences accurately predicted the HLA-A and HLA-B alleles for most subjects in the first cohort. Correlated functional status among segregating V segments might reflect linkage disequilibrium, but an unknown experimental factor could not be ruled out. According to a later analysis, TCR association rates differed among HLA loci, with DRB1 alleles showing the most associated TCRs and HLA-C alleles showing the fewest. Roughly 17 rarely observed V segments, including chromosome 9 orphons, were excluded from the earlier analysis of about 600 of the donors because counts were too low. According to a later analysis, most CMV-associated TCR beta chains appeared to be HLA-restricted, and the HLA associations seemed to be driven largely by CMV exposure. Most TCR sequences were observed very rarely across donors, whereas some public TCRs were present in many individuals. In a later genetic analysis, a missense DCLRE1C variant was associated with V-gene and J-gene trimming of TCR beta chains, and the association was replicated in an independent cohort. The sequencing pipeline was judged likely to have produced a cluster of highly shared sequence variants as a technical artifact. In an earlier analysis of around 600 of the donors, most TCR beta V segments were observed in productive rearrangements about 90% or about 30% of the time, broadly matching IMGT annotations. Because some donors lacked HLA typing at each locus, the association tests relied only on the typed subset. In both the original and validation cohorts, the classifier was reported to diagnose cytomegalovirus status with high specificity and sensitivity. The only immune exposure information available for the cohort was CMV serostatus. When HLA alleles, especially DR and DQ, strongly co-occurred, attributing TCR associations to individual alleles was difficult. According to the authors, the approach could potentially be generalized to other disease states and immunological phenotypes. The cohort was sequenced for TCR beta chains only, and without alpha or paired-chain data the features that could be detected were limited. In vitro tests confirmed that three of the cytomegalovirus-associated TCR beta chains recognize cytomegalovirus antigens. Roughly uniform sequencing depth across donors was assumed in presence/absence analyses, although this assumption may not hold. In a later genetic analysis, fewer N-insertions in productive TCRs were reported among donors in an Asian-associated ancestry cluster than the approximately 670-donor mean. In the study, some 180 TCR beta chains were listed as associated with cytomegalovirus. In a later analysis, HLA-associated TCR beta chains showed more clonal expansion and lower generation probabilities than non-associated chains that were equally common. Several of the top co-occurrence clusters appeared to be linked to parvovirus B19, influenza, CMV and Epstein-Barr virus, according to a later analysis. Because the 87-base-pair reads could not distinguish some IMGT-functional V segments, including TRBV6-2 and TRBV6-3, those segments were excluded.

The cohort was made up of 666 healthy bone marrow donors. All cohort members were sampled while nominally healthy, although unrecorded immune exposures were likely present. The donor tested CMV seropositive and was one of the 289 seropositive cohort members. A peripheral blood sample was collected from each donor, and TCR beta sequencing was performed on peripheral blood mononuclear cells. The Qiagen DNeasy Blood Extraction Kit was used to extract genomic DNA from the blood cell samples. The sample consisted of PBMCs. The clonotype was recovered from a woman between 18 and 29 years old in good health and CMV-seropositive. The chain was built from TRBV5-4 and TRBJ2-3; too little of a D gene remains to name it. The CDR3 protein is CASSLTSTDTQYF. The DNA sequence is as follows: TGTGCCAGCAGCTTGACTAGCACAGATACGCAGTATTTT. The entire variable domain, with the stretches around the CDR3 drawn from the reference TRBV5-4 and TRBJ2-3 proteins, is ETGVTQSPTHLIKTRGQQVTLRCSSQSGHNTVSWYQQALGQGPQFIFQYYREEENGRGNFPPRFSGLQFPNYSSELNVNALELDDSALYLCASSLTSTDTQYFGPGTRLTVL.